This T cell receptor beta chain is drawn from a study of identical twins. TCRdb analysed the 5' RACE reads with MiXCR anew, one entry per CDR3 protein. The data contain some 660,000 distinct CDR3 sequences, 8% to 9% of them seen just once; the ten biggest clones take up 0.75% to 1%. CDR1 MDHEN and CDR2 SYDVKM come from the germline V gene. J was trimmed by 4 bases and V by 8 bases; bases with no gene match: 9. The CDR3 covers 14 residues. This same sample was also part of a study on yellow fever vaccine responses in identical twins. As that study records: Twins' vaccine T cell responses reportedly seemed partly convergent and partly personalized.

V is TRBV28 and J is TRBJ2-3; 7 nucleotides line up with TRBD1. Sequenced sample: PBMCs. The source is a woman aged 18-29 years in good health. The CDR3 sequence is CASDTTGNADTQYF. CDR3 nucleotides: TGTGCCAGCGATACGACAGGGAACGCAGATACGCAGTATTTT.